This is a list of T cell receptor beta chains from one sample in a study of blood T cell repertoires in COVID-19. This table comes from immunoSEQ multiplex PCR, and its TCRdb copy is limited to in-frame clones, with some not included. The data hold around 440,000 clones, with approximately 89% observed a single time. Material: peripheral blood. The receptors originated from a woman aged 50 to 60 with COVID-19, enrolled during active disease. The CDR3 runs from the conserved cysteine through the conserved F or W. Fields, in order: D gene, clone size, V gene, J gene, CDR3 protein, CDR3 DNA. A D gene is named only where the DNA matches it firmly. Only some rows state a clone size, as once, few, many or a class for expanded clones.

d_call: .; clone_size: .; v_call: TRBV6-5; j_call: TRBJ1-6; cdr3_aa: CASTPYDGENSPLHF; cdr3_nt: TGTGCCAGCACCCCATACGACGGGGAGAATTCACCCCTCCACTTT
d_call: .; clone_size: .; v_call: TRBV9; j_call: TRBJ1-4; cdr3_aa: CASSRAVDSNEKLFF; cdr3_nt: TGTGCCAGCAGCCGTGCGGTGGATTCTAATGAAAAACTGTTTTTT
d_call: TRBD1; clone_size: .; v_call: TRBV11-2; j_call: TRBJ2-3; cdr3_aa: CASSLVGTGTDTQYF; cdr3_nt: TGTGCCAGCAGCTTAGTAGGGACAGGGACAGATACGCAGTATTTT
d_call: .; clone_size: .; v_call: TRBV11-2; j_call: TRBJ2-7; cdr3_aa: CASSSVYEQYF; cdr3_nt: TGTGCCAGCAGCTCCGTATACGAGCAGTACTTC
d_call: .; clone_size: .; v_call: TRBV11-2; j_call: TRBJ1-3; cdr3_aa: CASSFFSPSSDTIYF; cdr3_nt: TGTGCCAGCAGCTTCTTCTCCCCGAGTTCGGACACCATATATTTT
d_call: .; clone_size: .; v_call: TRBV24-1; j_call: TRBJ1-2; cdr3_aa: CATKPGKGEGDYGYTF; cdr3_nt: TGTGCCACCAAGCCGGGGAAGGGGGAAGGGGACTATGGCTACACCTTC
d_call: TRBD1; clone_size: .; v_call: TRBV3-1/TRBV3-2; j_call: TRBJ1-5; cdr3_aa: CASSQEGTGWGNQPQHF; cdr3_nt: TGTGCCAGCAGCCAAGAGGGGACAGGTTGGGGCAATCAGCCCCAGCATTTT
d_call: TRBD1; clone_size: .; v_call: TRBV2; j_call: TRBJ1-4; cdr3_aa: CASSDRTGGYEKLFF; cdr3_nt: TGTGCCAGCAGTGACCGGACAGGGGGTTATGAAAAACTGTTTTTT
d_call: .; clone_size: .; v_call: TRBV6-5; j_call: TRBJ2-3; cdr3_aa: CASSGERTDTQYF; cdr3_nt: TGTGCCAGCTCGGGGGAACGCACAGATACGCAGTATTTT
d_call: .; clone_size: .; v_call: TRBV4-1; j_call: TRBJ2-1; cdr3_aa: CASSQVGGTRPGYEQFF; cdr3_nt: TGCGCCAGCAGCCAAGTAGGCGGGACCAGACCCGGGTATGAGCAGTTCTTC
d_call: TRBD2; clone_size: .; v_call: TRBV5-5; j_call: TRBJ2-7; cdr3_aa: CASSLNGGGFPDEQYF; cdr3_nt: TGTGCCAGCAGCTTGAACGGGGGAGGGTTCCCTGACGAGCAGTACTTC
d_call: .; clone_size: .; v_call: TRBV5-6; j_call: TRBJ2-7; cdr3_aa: CASSLDSAYEQYF; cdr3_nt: TGTGCCAGCAGCTTGGATTCAGCCTACGAGCAGTACTTC
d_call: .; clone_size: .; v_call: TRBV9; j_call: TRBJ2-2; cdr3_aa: CASSPRTPRNTGELFF; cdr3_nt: TGTGCCAGCAGCCCGAGGACACCCAGGAACACCGGGGAGCTGTTTTTT
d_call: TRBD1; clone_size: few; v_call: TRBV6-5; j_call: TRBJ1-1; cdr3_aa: CASRGTGDHTEAFF; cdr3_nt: TGTGCCAGCAGGGGGACAGGGGATCACACTGAAGCTTTCTTT
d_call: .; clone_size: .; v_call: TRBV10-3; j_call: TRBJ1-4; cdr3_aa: CAISESRDVGEKLFF; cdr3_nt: TGTGCCATCAGTGAGTCCAGGGATGTCGGTGAAAAACTGTTTTTT
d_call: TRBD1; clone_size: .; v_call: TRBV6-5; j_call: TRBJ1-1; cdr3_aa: CASRGDRNTEAFF; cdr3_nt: TGTGCCAGCAGGGGGGACAGGAACACTGAAGCTTTCTTT
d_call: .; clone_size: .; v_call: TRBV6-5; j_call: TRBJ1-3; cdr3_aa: CVLRGTHSGNTIYF; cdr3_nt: TGTGTCCTGAGGGGGACCCACTCTGGAAACACCATATATTTT
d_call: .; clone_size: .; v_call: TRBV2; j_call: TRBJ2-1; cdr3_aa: CASRKSYGEQFF; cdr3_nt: TGTGCCAGCAGAAAAAGTTACGGTGAGCAGTTCTTC
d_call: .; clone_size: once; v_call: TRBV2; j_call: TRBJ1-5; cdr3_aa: CASRGGNRSNQPQHF; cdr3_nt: TGTGCCAGCAGGGGCGGGAATAGGAGCAATCAGCCCCAGCATTTT
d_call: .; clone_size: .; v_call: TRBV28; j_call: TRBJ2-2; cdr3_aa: CASRQQGSGELFF; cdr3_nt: TGTGCCAGCAGGCAACAGGGTTCCGGGGAGCTGTTTTTT
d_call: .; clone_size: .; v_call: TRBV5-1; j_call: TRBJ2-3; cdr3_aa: CASRVSGLSTDTQYF; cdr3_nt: TGCGCCAGCAGGGTTAGTGGACTTAGCACAGATACGCAGTATTTT
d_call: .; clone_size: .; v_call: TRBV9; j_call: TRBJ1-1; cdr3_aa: CASSAGNTLNTEAFF; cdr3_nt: TGTGCCAGCAGCGCGGGGAATACCCTTAACACTGAAGCTTTCTTT
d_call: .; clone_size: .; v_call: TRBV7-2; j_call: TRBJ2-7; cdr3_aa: CASSLTGLNAYEQYF; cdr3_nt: TGTGCCAGCAGCTTAACAGGGCTGAACGCCTACGAGCAGTACTTC
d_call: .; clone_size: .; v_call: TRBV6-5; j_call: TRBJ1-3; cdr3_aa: CASSTQGRGTIYF; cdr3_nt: TGTGCCAGCAGCACCCAGGGAAGGGGCACCATATATTTT
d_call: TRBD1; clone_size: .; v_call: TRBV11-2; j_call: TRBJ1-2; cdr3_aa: CASSLVDTGDGYTF; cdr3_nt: TGTGCCAGCAGCTTAGTCGATACAGGGGACGGCTACACCTTC
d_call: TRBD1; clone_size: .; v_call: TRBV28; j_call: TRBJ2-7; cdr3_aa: CASSLIGQGPYEQYF; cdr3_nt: TGTGCCAGCAGTTTAATTGGACAGGGCCCCTACGAGCAGTACTTC
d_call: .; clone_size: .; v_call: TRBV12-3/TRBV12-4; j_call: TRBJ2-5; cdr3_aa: CASSPDLGTQYF; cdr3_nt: TGTGCCAGCAGTCCAGACCTAGGAACCCAGTACTTC
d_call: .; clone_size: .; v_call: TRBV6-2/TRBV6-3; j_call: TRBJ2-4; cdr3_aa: CASSSYRGGYKNIQYF; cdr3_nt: TGTGCCAGCAGTTCATACAGGGGGGGTTACAAAAACATTCAGTACTTC
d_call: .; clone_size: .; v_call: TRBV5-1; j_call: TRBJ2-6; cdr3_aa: CASSLEGPRGANVLTF; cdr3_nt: TGCGCCAGCAGCTTGGAGGGGCCCCGGGGGGCCAACGTCCTGACTTTC
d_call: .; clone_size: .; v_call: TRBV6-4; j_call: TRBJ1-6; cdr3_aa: CASSDRSGESPLHF; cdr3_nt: TGTGCCAGCAGTGACAGATCAGGCGAGTCACCCCTCCACTTT
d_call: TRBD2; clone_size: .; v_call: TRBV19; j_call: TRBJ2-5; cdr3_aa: CASSIGGTGGATQYF; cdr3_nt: TGTGCCAGTAGTATCGGGGGGACGGGTGGGGCGACCCAGTACTTC
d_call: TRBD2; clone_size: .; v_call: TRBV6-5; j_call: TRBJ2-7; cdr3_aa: CASSYFRVGRAYEQYF; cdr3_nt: TGTGCCAGCAGTTACTTCCGGGTCGGGAGGGCCTACGAGCAGTACTTC
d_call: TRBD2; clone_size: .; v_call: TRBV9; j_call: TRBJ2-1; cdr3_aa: CASSLRTSGGAYNEQFF; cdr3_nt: TGTGCCAGCAGCTTACGGACTAGCGGGGGGGCCTACAATGAGCAGTTCTTC
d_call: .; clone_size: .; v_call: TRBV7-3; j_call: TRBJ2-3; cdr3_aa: CASSPQAGEDTQYF; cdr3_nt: TGTGCCAGCAGCCCTCAGGCCGGGGAAGATACGCAGTATTTT
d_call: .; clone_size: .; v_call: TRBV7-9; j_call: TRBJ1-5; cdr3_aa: CASSLEYSNQPQHF; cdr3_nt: TGTGCCAGCAGCTTGGAGTATAGCAATCAGCCCCAGCATTTT
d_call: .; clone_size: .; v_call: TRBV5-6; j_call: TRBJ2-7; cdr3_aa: CASSPRGYEQYF; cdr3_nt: TGTGCCAGCAGCCCAAGAGGATACGAGCAGTACTTC
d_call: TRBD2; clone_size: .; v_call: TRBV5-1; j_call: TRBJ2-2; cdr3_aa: CASSWLSGGSTGELFF; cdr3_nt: TGCGCCAGCAGCTGGCTTAGCGGGGGGAGCACCGGGGAGCTGTTTTTT
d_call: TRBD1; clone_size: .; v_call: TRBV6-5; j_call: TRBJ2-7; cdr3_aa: CASSPRTGDEQYF; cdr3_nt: TGTGCCAGCAGTCCCCGGACAGGGGACGAGCAGTACTTC
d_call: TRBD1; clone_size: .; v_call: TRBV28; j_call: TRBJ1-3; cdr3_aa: CASSRQGDTIYF; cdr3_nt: TGTGCCAGCAGTCGACAGGGGGACACCATATATTTT
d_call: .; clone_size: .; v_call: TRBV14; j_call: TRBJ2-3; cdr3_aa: CASSQGRDTQYF; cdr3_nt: TGTGCCAGCAGCCAAGGTCGGGATACGCAGTATTTT
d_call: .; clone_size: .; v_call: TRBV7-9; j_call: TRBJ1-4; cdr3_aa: CASSPETGAYEKLFF; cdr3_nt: TGTGCCAGCAGCCCGGAGACAGGAGCTTATGAAAAACTGTTTTTT
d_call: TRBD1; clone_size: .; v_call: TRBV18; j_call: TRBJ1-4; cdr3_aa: CASSPSTGWVGEKLFF; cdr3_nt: TGTGCCAGCTCACCATCGACAGGGTGGGTTGGGGAAAAACTGTTTTTT
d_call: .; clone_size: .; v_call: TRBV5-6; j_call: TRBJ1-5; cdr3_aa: CASSFFRGSNQPQHF; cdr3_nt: TGTGCCAGCAGCTTTTTCAGGGGTAGCAATCAGCCCCAGCATTTT
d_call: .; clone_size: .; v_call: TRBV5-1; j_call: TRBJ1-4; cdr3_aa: CASSLGSRGGEKLFF; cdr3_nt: TGCGCCAGCAGCTTGGGGTCGAGGGGAGGTGAAAAACTGTTTTTT
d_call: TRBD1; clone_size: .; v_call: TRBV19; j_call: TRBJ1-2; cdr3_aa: CASSAGTGAHYGYTF; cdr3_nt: TGTGCCAGTAGTGCTGGGACAGGGGCGCACTATGGCTACACCTTC
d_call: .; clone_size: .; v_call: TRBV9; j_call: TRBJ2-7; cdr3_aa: CASSVDTGLAYEQYF; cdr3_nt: TGTGCCAGCAGCGTAGATACGGGACTCGCCTACGAGCAGTACTTC
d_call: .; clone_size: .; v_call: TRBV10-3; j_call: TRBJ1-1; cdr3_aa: CATHTEAFF; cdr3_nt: TGTGCCACTCACACTGAAGCTTTCTTT
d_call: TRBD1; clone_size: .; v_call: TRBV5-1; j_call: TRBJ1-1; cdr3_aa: CASSHIGQAEAFF; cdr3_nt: TGCGCCAGCAGCCACATTGGACAGGCGGAAGCTTTCTTT
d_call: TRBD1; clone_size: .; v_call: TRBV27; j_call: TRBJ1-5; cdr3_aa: CASSYTGGTNQPQHF; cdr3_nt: TGTGCCAGCAGTTACACAGGGGGGACCAATCAGCCCCAGCATTTT
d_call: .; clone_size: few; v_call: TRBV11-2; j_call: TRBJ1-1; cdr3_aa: CASSPRTALGAFF; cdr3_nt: TGTGCCAGCAGCCCCCGGACAGCCTTGGGAGCTTTCTTT
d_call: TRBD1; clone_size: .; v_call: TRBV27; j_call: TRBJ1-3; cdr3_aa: CASRRGQGNGNTIYF; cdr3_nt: TGTGCCAGCAGGAGGGGACAGGGGAATGGAAACACCATATATTTT
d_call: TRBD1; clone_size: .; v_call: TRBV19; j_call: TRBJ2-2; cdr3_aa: CASSTWTGGPGELFF; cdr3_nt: TGTGCCAGTAGTACTTGGACAGGGGGCCCCGGGGAGCTGTTTTTT